The present entry profiles one T cell receptor beta chain with its context. Per individual, the PBMC samples numbered at least one pre-ART and at least two post-ART. The record originates from a study of long-term antiretroviral therapy in people with HIV. Study overall: First collections came about a decade before the 2015 immediate-ART recommendation.

Germline V CDR1 and CDR2: MNHEY, SVGAGI. This CDR3 contains 15 residues. V was shortened by 6 bases and J by 2 bases, with 16 bases between the two germline ends. An immunoSEQ assay, version v3.0, was performed at survey level. Measured with immunoSEQ multiplex PCR; TCRdb has only the in-frame clones, and not every one. Here the sample spans 35,000 to 45,000 clones, about 94% being singletons. The material was unsorted PBMCs, obtained 4.1 years after starting antiretroviral therapy. This chain joins TRBV6-5 and TRBJ1-1, with D possibly matching TRBD1 (6 bases). This receptor was obtained from a woman in her forties or fifties with HIV. This chain's CDR3 is CASSQGTGPNTEAFF. CDR3 nucleotides: TGTGCCAGCAGCCAAGGCACAGGGCCCAACACTGAAGCTTTCTTT.